This TCR beta chain was captured in a study of shared clonotypes between healthy human individuals. Study outcomes and limitations: Clonotype sharing across a few donors was observed for around 5% of naive CD4 clonotypes. Clonotype sharing among donors likely depends on sequencing depth.

The germline V and J ends were trimmed by 1 base and 4 bases, with 10 bases remaining between them. Germline V gene data show CDR1 as MGHRA and CDR2 as YSYEKL. This CDR3 region has 14 residues. Each cell subset's genomic DNA was divided evenly among several immunoSEQ plates. In the source study's methods: ImmunoSEQ supplied junction-only sequences lacking quality scores, so filtering was different. Profiling relied on immunoSEQ multiplex PCR, and the TCRdb table lists in-frame clones only, not all of them. The V and J calls and clone size are taken from that table; D and trimming were inferred from the DNA. The sample holds about 2,100,000 clones, roughly 91% seen once. About this clone: Its antigen is not identified.

Naive CD8 cells lacked CD45RO and underwent positive selection for CCR7, leaving out terminally differentiated effector memory CD45RA+ cells. The TCR comes from a man aged 18 to 35 in good health. Some clones in this sample may be carry-over from other donors' samples. Sequencing was performed on naive CD8+ T cells from PBMCs. The rearrangement uses TRBV4-1 and TRBJ1-2, with D tentatively TRBD1 (6 bases). This CDR3 reads CASSQVPDSYGYTF. In DNA, the CDR3 is TGCGCCAGCAGCCAAGTTCCGGACAGCTATGGCTACACCTTC.